This T cell receptor (beta chain) was captured in a study of tumor and adjacent non-tumor tissue in lung cancer. Overall study: On average, productive TCRbeta reads reached a few million per sample.

The template was RNA from unsorted bulk tissue. Distant lung tissue was collected more than 3 cm away from the tumor edge. Three rounds of nested PCR, following a modified ARM-PCR protocol, produced the TCRbeta library. TCRdb ran MiXCR on the multiplex PCR reads and lists one entry per CDR3 protein. The sample includes 80,000 or so distinct CDR3 sequences, roughly 80% seen only once; the top ten take approximately 55%. The CDR3 covers 16 residues. CDR1 and CDR2 (germline): MNHEY, SVGAGI. This clonotype was counted a single time. The junction does not match germline at one end; this may be a read error.

The V call is TRBV6-5, the J call TRBJ1-6; D remains unclear. The sample was distant non-tumor lung tissue. The clonotype was recovered from a man aged 55 to 70 with non-small cell lung cancer. The CDR3 DNA follows: TGTCCCAGCAGTTACTCCGGGATAGGGTGGAATTCACCCCTCCACTTT. It encodes CPSSYSGIGWNSPLHF.